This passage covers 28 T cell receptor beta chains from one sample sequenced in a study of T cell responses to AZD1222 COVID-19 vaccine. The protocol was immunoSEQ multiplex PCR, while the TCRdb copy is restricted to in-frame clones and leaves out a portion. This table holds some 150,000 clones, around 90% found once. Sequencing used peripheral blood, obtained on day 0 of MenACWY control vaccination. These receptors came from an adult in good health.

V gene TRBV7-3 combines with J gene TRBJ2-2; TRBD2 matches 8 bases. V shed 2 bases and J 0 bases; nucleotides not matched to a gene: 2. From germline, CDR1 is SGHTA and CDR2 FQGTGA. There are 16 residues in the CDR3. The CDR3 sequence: CASSLLAGSNTGELFF. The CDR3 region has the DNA TGTGCCAGCAGCTTATTAGCGGGGTCGAACACCGGGGAGCTGTTTTTT.

CDR3 DNA: TGCGCCAGCAGCTACACCGACAGCACCGGGGAGCTGTTTTTT. Protein sequence: CASSYTDSTGELFF. The V and J genes are TRBV5-1 and TRBJ2-2; tentative D call: TRBD1 (5 bases). The CDR3 extends over 14 amino acids. V lost 3 bases to trimming and J lost 4 bases, with 10 bases between them. Per germline, CDR1 SGHRS and CDR2 YFSETQ.

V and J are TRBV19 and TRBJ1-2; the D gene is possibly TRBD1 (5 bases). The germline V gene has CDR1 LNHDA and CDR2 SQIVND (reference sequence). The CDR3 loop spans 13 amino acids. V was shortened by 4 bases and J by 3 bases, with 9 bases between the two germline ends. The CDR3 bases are TGTGCCAGTAGTACCGGGACTTACTATGGCTACACCTTC. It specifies CASSTGTYYGYTF.

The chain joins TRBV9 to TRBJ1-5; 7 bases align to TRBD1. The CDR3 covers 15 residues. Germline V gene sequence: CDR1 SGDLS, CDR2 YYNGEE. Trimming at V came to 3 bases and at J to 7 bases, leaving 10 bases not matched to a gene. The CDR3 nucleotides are TGTGCCAGCAGCGCGTCTTCAGGGGGTGGCCAGCCCCAGCATTTT. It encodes CASSASSGGGQPQHF. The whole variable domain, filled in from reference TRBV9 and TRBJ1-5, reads DSGVTQTPKHLITATGQRVTLRCSPRSGDLSVYWYQQSLDQGLQFLIQYYNGEERAKGNILERFSAQQFPDLHSELNLSSLELGDSALYFCASSASSGGGQPQHFGDGTRLSIL.

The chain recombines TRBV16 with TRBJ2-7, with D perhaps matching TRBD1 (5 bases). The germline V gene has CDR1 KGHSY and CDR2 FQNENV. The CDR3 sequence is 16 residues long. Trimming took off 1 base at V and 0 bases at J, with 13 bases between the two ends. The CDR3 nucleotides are TGTGCCAGCAGCCAATACAGGACAAAGAGCTCCTACGAGCAGTACTTC. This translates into CASSQYRTKSSYEQYF.

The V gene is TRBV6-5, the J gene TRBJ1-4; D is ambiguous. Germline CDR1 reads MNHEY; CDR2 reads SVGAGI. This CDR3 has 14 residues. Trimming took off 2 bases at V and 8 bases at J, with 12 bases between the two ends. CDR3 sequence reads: CASSYGPGREKLFF. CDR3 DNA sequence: TGTGCCAGCAGTTACGGGCCGGGCCGAGAAAAACTGTTTTTT.

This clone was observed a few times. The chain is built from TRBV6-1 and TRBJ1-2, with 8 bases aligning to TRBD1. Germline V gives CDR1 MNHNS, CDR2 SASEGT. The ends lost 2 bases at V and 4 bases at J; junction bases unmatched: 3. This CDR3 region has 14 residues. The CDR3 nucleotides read TGTGCCAGCAGTGAATATCAGGGGGCCTATGGCTACACCTTC. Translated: CASSEYQGAYGYTF.

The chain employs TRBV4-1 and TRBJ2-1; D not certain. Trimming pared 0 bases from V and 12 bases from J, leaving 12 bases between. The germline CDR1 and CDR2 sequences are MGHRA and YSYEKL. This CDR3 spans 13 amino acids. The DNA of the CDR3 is TGCGCCAGCAGCCAAGATCCTAAAAACCCGCAGTTCTTC. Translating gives CASSQDPKNPQFF.

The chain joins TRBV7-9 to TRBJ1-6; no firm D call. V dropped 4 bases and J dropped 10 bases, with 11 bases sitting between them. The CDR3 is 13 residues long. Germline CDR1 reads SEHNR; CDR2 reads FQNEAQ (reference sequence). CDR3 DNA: TGTGCCAGCAGCTGGGTGGGGAACTCACCCCTCCACTTT. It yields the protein CASSWVGNSPLHF.

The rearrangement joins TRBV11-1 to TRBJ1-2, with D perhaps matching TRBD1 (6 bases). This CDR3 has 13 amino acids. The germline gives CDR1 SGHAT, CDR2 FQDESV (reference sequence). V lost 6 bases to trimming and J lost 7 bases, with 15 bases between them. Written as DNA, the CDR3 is TGTGCCAGCAGACTCGACAGGACCGGTGGCTACACCTTC. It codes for CASRLDRTGGYTF. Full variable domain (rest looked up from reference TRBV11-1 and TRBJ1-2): EAEVAQSPRYKITEKSQAVAFWCDPISGHATLYWYRQILGQGPELLVQFQDESVVDDSQLPKDRFSAERLKGVDSTLKIQPAELGDSAMYLCASRLDRTGGYTFGSGTRLTVV.

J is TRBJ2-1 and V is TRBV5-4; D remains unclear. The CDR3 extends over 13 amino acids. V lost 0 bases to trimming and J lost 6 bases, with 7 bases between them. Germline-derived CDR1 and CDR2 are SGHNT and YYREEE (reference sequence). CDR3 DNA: TGTGCCAGCAGCTTGGGAAGGGTCAATGAGCAGTTCTTC. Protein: CASSLGRVNEQFF. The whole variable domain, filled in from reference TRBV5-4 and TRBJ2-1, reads ETGVTQSPTHLIKTRGQQVTLRCSSQSGHNTVSWYQQALGQGPQFIFQYYREEENGRGNFPPRFSGLQFPNYSSELNVNALELDDSALYLCASSLGRVNEQFFGPGTRLTVL.

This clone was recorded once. CDR3 sequence (DNA): TGCGCCAGCAGGAGGGAAACAGGGAACTATGGCTACACCTTC. It is translated as CASRRETGNYGYTF. The V and J genes are TRBV5-1 and TRBJ1-2; a weak D match, TRBD1 (6 bases). The CDR3 loop spans 14 amino acids. Looked up from germline, CDR1 is SGHRS and CDR2 is YFSETQ. V shed 5 bases and J shed 2 bases, with 13 bases lying between them.

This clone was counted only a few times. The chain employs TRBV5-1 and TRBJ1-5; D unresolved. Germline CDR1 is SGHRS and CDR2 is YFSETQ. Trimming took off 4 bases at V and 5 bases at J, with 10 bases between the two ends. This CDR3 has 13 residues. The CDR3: CASSITIDQPQHF. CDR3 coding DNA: TGCGCCAGCAGCATAACAATAGATCAGCCCCAGCATTTT.

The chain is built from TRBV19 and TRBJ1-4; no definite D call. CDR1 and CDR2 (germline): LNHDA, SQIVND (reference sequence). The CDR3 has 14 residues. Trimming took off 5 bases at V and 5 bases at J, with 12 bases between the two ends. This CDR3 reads CASSSKQSNEKLFF. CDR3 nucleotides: TGTGCCAGTAGTTCAAAGCAGTCGAATGAAAAACTGTTTTTT.

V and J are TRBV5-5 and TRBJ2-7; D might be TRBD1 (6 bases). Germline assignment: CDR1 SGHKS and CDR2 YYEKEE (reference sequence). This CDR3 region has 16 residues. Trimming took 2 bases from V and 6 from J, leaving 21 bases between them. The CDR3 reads CASSLYPGQGPFEQYF. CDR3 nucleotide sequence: TGTGCCAGCAGCTTATACCCCGGGCAGGGGCCGTTCGAGCAGTACTTC.

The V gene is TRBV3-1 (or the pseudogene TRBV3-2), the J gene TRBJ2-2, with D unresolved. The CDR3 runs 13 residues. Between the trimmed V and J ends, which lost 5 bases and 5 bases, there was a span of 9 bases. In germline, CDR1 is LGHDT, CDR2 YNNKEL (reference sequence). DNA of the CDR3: TGTGCCAGCAGCGTGTCATTAACCGGGGAGCTGTTTTTT. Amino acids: CASSVSLTGELFF.

The CDR3, as DNA: TGTGCCAGCAGCTTGGACGACAGGGAAAAAAGCTCCTATAATTCACCCCTCCACTTT. Translated, it gives CASSLDDREKSSYNSPLHF. The chain carries TRBV5-5 and TRBJ1-6; 7 bases align to TRBD1. The germline CDR1 and CDR2 sequences are SGHKS and YYEKEE (reference sequence). The CDR3 is 19 residues long. The junction had 9 bases not matched to a gene; V was cut back by 0 bases and J by 0 bases. Full variable domain (remainder filled in from reference TRBV5-5 and TRBJ1-6): DAGVTQSPTHLIKTRGQQVTLRCSPISGHKSVSWYQQVLGQGPQFIFQYYEKEERGRGNFPDRFSARQFPNYSSELNVNALLLGDSALYLCASSLDDREKSSYNSPLHFGNGTRLTVT.

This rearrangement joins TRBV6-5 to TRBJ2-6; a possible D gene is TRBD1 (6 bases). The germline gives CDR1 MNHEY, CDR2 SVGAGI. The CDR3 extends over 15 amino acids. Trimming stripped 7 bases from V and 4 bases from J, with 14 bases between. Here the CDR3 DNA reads TGTGCCAGCACCCTAAGGGGGTCGGGGGCCAACGTCCTGACTTTC. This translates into CASTLRGSGANVLTF.

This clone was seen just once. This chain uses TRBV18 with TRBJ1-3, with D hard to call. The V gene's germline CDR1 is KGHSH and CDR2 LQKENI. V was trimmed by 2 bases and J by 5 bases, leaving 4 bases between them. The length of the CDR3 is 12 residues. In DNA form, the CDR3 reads TGTGCCAGCTCACCAGGAAGAAACACCATATATTTT. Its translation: CASSPGRNTIYF.

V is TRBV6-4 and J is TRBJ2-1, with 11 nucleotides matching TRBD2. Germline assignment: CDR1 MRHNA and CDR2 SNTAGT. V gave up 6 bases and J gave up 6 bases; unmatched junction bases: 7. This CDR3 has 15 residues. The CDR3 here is CASSLSGGAGNEQFF. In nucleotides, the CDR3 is TGTGCCAGCAGCCTTAGCGGGGGGGCGGGCAATGAGCAGTTCTTC.

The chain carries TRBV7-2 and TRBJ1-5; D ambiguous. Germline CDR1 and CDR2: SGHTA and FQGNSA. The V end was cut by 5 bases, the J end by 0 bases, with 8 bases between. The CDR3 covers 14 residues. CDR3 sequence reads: CASSLYYSNQPQHF. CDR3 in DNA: TGTGCCAGCAGCCTATACTATAGCAATCAGCCCCAGCATTTT.

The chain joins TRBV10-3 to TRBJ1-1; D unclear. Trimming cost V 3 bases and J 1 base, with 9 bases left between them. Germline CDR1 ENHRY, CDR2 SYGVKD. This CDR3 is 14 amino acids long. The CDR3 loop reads CAISDYIANTEAFF. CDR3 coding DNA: TGTGCCATCAGTGATTATATAGCGAACACTGAAGCTTTCTTT.

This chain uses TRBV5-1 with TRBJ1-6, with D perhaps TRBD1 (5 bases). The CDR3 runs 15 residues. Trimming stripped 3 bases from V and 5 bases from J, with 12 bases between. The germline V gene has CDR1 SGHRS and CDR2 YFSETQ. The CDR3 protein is CASSSTDRNNSPLHF. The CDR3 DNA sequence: TGCGCCAGCAGCTCGACTGACAGAAATAATTCACCCCTCCACTTT.

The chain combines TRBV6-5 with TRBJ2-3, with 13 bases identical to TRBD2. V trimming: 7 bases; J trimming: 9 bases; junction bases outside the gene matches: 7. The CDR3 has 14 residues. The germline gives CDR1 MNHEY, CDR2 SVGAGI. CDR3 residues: CASKQLAGGDTQYF. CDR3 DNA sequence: TGTGCCAGCAAACAACTAGCGGGGGGGGACACGCAGTATTTT.

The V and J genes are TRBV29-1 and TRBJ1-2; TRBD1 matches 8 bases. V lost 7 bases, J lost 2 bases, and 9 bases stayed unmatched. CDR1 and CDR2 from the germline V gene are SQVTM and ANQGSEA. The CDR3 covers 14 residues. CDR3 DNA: TGCAGCGCCAACAGGGGGTACACGAACTATGGCTACACCTTC. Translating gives CSANRGYTNYGYTF. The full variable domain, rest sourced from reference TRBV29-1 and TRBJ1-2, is SAVISQKPSRDICQRGTSLTIQCQVDSQVTMMFWYRQQPGQSLTLIATANQGSEATYESGFVIDKFPISRPNLTFSTLTVSNMSPEDSSIYLCSANRGYTNYGYTFGSGTRLTVV.

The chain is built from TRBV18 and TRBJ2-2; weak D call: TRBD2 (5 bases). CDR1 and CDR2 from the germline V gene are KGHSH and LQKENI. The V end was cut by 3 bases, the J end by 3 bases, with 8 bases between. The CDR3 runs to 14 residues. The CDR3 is CASSPERDTGELFF. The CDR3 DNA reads TGTGCCAGCTCACCTGAGAGGGACACCGGGGAGCTGTTTTTT.

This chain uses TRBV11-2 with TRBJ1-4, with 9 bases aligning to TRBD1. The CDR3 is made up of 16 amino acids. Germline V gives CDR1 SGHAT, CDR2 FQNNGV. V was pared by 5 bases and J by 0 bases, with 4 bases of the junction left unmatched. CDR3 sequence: CASSGDRVATNEKLFF. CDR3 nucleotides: TGTGCCAGCAGCGGGGACAGGGTTGCAACTAATGAAAAACTGTTTTTT.

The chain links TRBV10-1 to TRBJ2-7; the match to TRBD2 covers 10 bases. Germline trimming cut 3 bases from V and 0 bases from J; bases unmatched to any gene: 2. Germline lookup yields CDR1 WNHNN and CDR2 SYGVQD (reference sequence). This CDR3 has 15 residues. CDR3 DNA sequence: TGCGCCAGCAGTGAACTAGCGGGGCCCTCCTACGAGCAGTACTTC. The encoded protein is CASSELAGPSYEQYF.